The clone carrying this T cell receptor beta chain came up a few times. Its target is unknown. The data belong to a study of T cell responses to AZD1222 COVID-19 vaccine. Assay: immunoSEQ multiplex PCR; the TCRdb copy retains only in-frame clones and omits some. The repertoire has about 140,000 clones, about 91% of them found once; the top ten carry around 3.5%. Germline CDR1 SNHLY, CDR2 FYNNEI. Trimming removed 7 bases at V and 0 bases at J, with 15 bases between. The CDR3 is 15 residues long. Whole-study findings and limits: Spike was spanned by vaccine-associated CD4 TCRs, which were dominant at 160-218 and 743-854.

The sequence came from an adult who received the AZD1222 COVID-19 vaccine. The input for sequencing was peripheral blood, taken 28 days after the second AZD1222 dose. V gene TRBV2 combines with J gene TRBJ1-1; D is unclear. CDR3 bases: TGTGCCAGCATTAGAGACCGGGAAGTGAACACTGAAGCTTTCTTT. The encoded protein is CASIRDREVNTEAFF.